Presented here are 28 T cell receptor beta chains from one specimen sequenced in a study of T cells in lung cancer brain metastases. The table came from immunoSEQ multiplex PCR; TCRdb's copy has only in-frame clones and leaves some out. The repertoire consists of some 5,100 clones, with more than 80% occurring once and the leading ten covering approximately 5.7%. The sequenced material came from tumor tissue from a brain metastasis. The receptors derive from a man in his fifties or sixties with non-small cell lung cancer that had spread to the brain.

The gene calls are TRBV19 and TRBJ1-1, with TRBD1 as a possible D gene (5 bases). CDR3 length: 15 amino acids. Trimming left V 5 bases short and J 2 bases short, with 15 bases between. Per germline, CDR1 LNHDA and CDR2 SQIVND (reference sequence). CDR3 nucleotide sequence: TGTGCCAGTAGTCGGCCGACAGTGAGAAACACTGAAGCTTTCTTT. Translating gives CASSRPTVRNTEAFF. Full variable domain (missing parts from reference TRBV19 and TRBJ1-1): DGGITQSPKYLFRKEGQNVTLSCEQNLNHDAMYWYRQDPGQGLRLIYYSQIVNDFQKGDIAEGYSVSREKKESFPLTVTSAQKNPTAFYLCASSRPTVRNTEAFFGQGTRLTVV.

This chain joins TRBV27 and TRBJ1-5; TRBD1 is a possible D gene (5 bases). V was pared by 1 base and J by 7 bases, with 20 bases between. This CDR3 has 17 amino acids. CDR1 is MNHEY, CDR2 SMNVEV, per germline (reference sequence). CDR3 amino acids: CASSLYPQGGGRQPQHF. As DNA, the CDR3 is TGTGCCAGCAGTTTATATCCCCAGGGAGGAGGTCGACAGCCCCAGCATTTT.

The rearrangement links TRBV12-5 to TRBJ2-5, with D possibly being TRBD1 (5 bases). This CDR3 contains 14 residues. Germline CDR1 is LGHNT and CDR2 is FRNRAP. V was pared by 1 base and J by 4 bases, with 10 bases between. CDR3 sequence (DNA): TGTGCTAGTGGTTTGGGACAGTTGGGAGAGACCCAGTACTTC. Its translation is CASGLGQLGETQYF. The whole variable domain, remainder taken from reference TRBV12-5 and TRBJ2-5, is DARVTQTPRHKVTEMGQEVTMRCQPILGHNTVFWYRQTMMQGLELLAYFRNRAPLDDSGMPKDRFSAEMPDATLATLKIQPSEPRDSAVYFCASGLGQLGETQYFGPGTRLLVL.

The V and J genes are TRBV15 and TRBJ2-1, with 11 bases fitting TRBD2. The ends lost 3 bases at V and 2 bases at J; junction bases unmatched: 3. This CDR3 has 16 amino acids. Germline assignment: CDR1 LNHNV and CDR2 YYDKDF (reference sequence). CDR3 loop: CATSSPGLAAYNEQFF. CDR3 DNA sequence: TGTGCCACCAGCAGTCCGGGACTAGCGGCCTACAATGAGCAGTTCTTC.

This clone was counted once. The chain couples TRBV7-9 to TRBJ2-1, with D maybe TRBD2 (5 bases). Germline V lookup: CDR1 SEHNR, CDR2 FQNEAQ (reference sequence). The CDR3 is made up of 10 amino acids. Trimming shortened V by 11 bases and J by 15 bases, and 17 bases separated the two germline ends. CDR3 nucleotides: TGTGCCGGAAGTTTGAGGGTAACGTTCTTC. As protein: CAGSLRVTFF.

The chain links TRBV9 to TRBJ2-3; D not certain. CDR1 and CDR2 (germline): SGDLS, YYNGEE. The CDR3 spans 15 residues. The V gene lost 3 bases and the J gene lost 2 bases, with 13 bases spanning the gap. CDR3 sequence reads: CASSGTPGDTDTQYF. CDR3 in DNA: TGTGCCAGCAGCGGCACCCCAGGAGACACAGATACGCAGTATTTT.

V usage is TRBV15 and J usage is TRBJ1-2; TRBD1 is a possible D gene (5 bases). The V end was cut by 5 bases, the J end by 2 bases, with 15 bases between. Germline V gene data show CDR1 as LNHNV and CDR2 as YYDKDF (reference sequence). The CDR3 extends over 15 amino acids. The CDR3 region has the DNA TGTGCCACCAGCCCCCGGACAAGAGCGAACTATGGCTACACCTTC. It specifies CATSPRTRANYGYTF.

In the case of this clone: The junction and the germline gene differ at one end; a read error may be behind it. At the DNA level, this CDR3 is encoded by other sequences in the same sample as well. The chain carries TRBV14 and TRBJ2-1; no clear D gene. The CDR3 is 17 amino acids. Germline V gene data show CDR1 as SGHDN and CDR2 as FVKESK. CDR3 protein: CASSQDRALSSYNEQFF. The DNA for the CDR3 is TGTGCCAGCAGCCAAGATAGGGCGCTTAGCTCCTACAATGAGCAATTCTTC.

The J gene is TRBJ1-5, the V gene TRBV30, with D unresolved. The V and J ends lost 1 base and 3 bases respectively, with 25 bases between them. Germline CDR1 is GTSNPN and CDR2 is SVGIG (reference sequence). The CDR3 consists of 19 residues. The CDR3 DNA sequence: TGTGCCTGGAGTGGGTACAAAGCCTTGGGCAGGCCCATCAATCAGCCCCAGCATTTT. Amino acids: CAWSGYKALGRPINQPQHF.

The gene calls are TRBV20-1 and TRBJ2-1; no reliable D call. V was cut by 5 bases and J by 4 bases, with 3 bases left in between. Germline V CDR1 and CDR2: DFQATT, SNEGSKA (reference sequence). This CDR3 region has 10 residues. In DNA, the CDR3 is TGCAGTGCTGGATACAATGAGCAGTTCTTC. Amino acid sequence: CSAGYNEQFF.

On this clone itself: The germline gene is not matched at one end of the junction; a read error may be the cause. The chain carries TRBV2 and TRBJ1-2; D is perhaps TRBD1 (5 bases). Germline V lookup: CDR1 SNHLY, CDR2 FYNNEI. The CDR3 is 16 residues long. CDR3 protein: CANSEEAGMANYGYTF. As DNA, the CDR3 is TGTGCCAACAGTGAAGAGGCAGGGATGGCTAACTATGGCTACACCTTC. The variable domain in full, with the rest retrieved from reference TRBV2 and TRBJ1-2, is EPEVTQTPSHQVTQMGQEVILRCVPISNHLYFYWYRQILGQKVEFLVSFYNNEISEKSEIFDDQFSVERPDGSNFTLKIRSTKLEDSAMYFCANSEEAGMANYGYTFGSGTRLTVV.

This clone was seen a few times. The chain is built from TRBV6-5 and TRBJ1-1, with D tentatively TRBD1 (5 bases). Between the trimmed V and J ends, which lost 6 bases and 4 bases, there was a span of 15 bases. CDR1 MNHEY and CDR2 SVGAGI come from the germline V gene. This CDR3 has 14 residues. The CDR3 coding sequence is TGTGCCAGCAGACAACCCTCTGGGGCCACTGAAGCTTTCTTT. The encoded protein is CASRQPSGATEAFF.

The gene calls are TRBV19 and TRBJ2-5, with D perhaps matching TRBD2 (5 bases). This CDR3 region has 14 residues. The V end lost 3 bases, the J end lost 7 bases, and 15 bases lay between the germline ends. The germline V gene has CDR1 LNHDA and CDR2 SQIVND (reference sequence). The DNA of the CDR3 is TGTGCCAGTAGTATTGACGGACTCAAGGGGACCCAGTACTTC. Its translation is CASSIDGLKGTQYF.

V is TRBV6-5 and J is TRBJ1-6; D is uncertain. Germline CDR1 and CDR2: MNHEY and SVGAGI. The V and J ends lost 6 bases and 7 bases respectively, with 16 bases between them. The CDR3 spans 15 residues. The CDR3 sequence is CASRDGRGTNSPLHF. CDR3 nucleotide sequence: TGTGCCAGCAGGGACGGTCGGGGTACGAATTCACCCCTCCACTTT.

With regard to this clone: The sample has other DNA sequences that encode this CDR3 too. The rearrangement joins TRBV27 to TRBJ1-2; tentatively, D is TRBD1 (5 bases). Germline loops: CDR1 MNHEY, CDR2 SMNVEV (reference sequence). The CDR3 consists of 13 residues. V gave up 9 bases and J gave up 8 bases, with 19 bases separating them. Here the CDR3 reads CASSPTEPYGYTF. DNA for the CDR3: TGTGCCAGTAGTCCGACAGAGCCCTACGGCTACACCTTC.

The rearrangement links TRBV4-2 to TRBJ1-2; 7 bases match TRBD1. CDR1 LGHNA and CDR2 YNFKEQ come from the germline V gene. CDR3 length: 17 amino acids. With V trimmed by 3 bases and J by 4 bases, 14 bases remained unmatched. CDR3 bases: TGTGCCAGCAGCCAGGGCCTCGGGACAGCCGAGCGCTATGGCTACACCTTC. Translating it yields CASSQGLGTAERYGYTF.

The CDR3 loop reads CASSFGNTEAFF. CDR3 nucleotides: TGCGCCAGCAGCTTTGGGAACACTGAAGCTTTCTTT. The chain couples TRBV5-1 to TRBJ1-1; D ambiguous. Germline V gives CDR1 SGHRS, CDR2 YFSETQ. There are 12 residues in the CDR3. Trimming removed 2 bases from V and 1 base from J, with 3 bases in between.

This chain links TRBV14 with TRBJ2-3; D not resolved. CDR1 is SGHDN, CDR2 FVKESK, per germline. The V and J ends lost 1 base and 8 bases respectively, with 7 bases between them. The CDR3 contains 12 residues. In nucleotides, the CDR3 is TGTGCCAGCAGCCAAGCAGTAGCTACGCAGTATTTT. It yields the protein CASSQAVATQYF. Drawing the rest from reference TRBV14 and TRBJ2-3, the complete variable domain is EAGVTQFPSHSVIEKGQTVTLRCDPISGHDNLYWYRRVMGKEIKFLLHFVKESKQDESGMPNNRFLAERTGGTYSTLKVQPAELEDSGVYFCASSQAVATQYFGPGTRLTVL.

This sequence joins TRBV6-6 and TRBJ2-3; D not certain. The CDR3 length is 12 residues. Germline V gives CDR1 MNHNY, CDR2 SVGAGI (reference sequence). Deletions cut 7 bases from V and 6 bases from J, with 11 bases between. CDR3 region: CASNKRVDTQYF. The CDR3, as DNA: TGTGCCAGCAACAAAAGGGTCGATACGCAGTATTTT.

V usage is TRBV7-9 and J usage is TRBJ1-2; D perhaps matches TRBD1 (6 bases). Germline V gives CDR1 SEHNR, CDR2 FQNEAQ (reference sequence). This CDR3 contains 16 residues. The V end lost 5 bases, the J end lost 3 bases, and 19 bases lay between the germline ends. The CDR3 region has the DNA TGTGCCAGCAGCCCCTCCGGGGGGGCGGGGGACTATGGCTACACCTTC. This sequence encodes CASSPSGGAGDYGYTF.

Of note for this clone: Other DNA sequences in this sample translate to the same CDR3. In nucleotides, the CDR3 is TGTGCCAGTAGTATGACTAGCGGGGACTACAATGAGCAGTTCTTC. It translates to CASSMTSGDYNEQFF. The V call is TRBV19, the J call TRBJ2-1; 11 positions match TRBD2. This CDR3 contains 15 residues. The germline V gene has CDR1 LNHDA and CDR2 SQIVND (reference sequence). V was clipped by 3 bases and J by 3 bases; unmatched bases: 1.

V gene TRBV2 combines with J gene TRBJ2-2; no definite D call. V lost 1 base and J 4 bases, leaving 10 bases between the germline ends. The CDR3 spans 15 residues. Looked up from germline, CDR1 is SNHLY and CDR2 is FYNNEI. The CDR3 DNA reads as TGTGCCAGCAGTGAAGTTCGGCTAGGCACCGGGGAGCTGTTTTTT. Its translation is CASSEVRLGTGELFF. Looking up the rest from reference TRBV2 and TRBJ2-2 gives the full variable domain: EPEVTQTPSHQVTQMGQEVILRCVPISNHLYFYWYRQILGQKVEFLVSFYNNEISEKSEIFDDQFSVERPDGSNFTLKIRSTKLEDSAMYFCASSEVRLGTGELFFGEGSRLTVL.

The J gene is TRBJ1-1, the V gene TRBV6-5, with unresolved D. There are 14 residues in the CDR3. Germline V gives CDR1 MNHEY, CDR2 SVGAGI. Trimming pared 2 bases from V and 0 bases from J, leaving 7 bases between. The CDR3 loop is CASSYDTLNTEAFF. CDR3 DNA sequence: TGTGCCAGCAGTTACGACACCCTGAACACTGAAGCTTTCTTT.

V gene TRBV30 combines with J gene TRBJ1-3, with 9 bases lining up with TRBD1. V gave up 5 bases and J gave up 2 bases; unmatched junction bases: 10. CDR3 length: 16 residues. Germline values: CDR1 GTSNPN, CDR2 SVGIG (reference sequence). The CDR3 DNA reads TGTGCCTGGGGCTACGCCGGGACAGGGACTGGAAACACCATATATTTT. This translates into CAWGYAGTGTGNTIYF.

The chain uses TRBV30 and TRBJ2-2; D remains ambiguous. The CDR3 runs 13 residues. V was clipped by 2 bases and J by 4 bases, with 8 bases between them. Germline V gene data show CDR1 as GTSNPN and CDR2 as SVGIG (reference sequence). The CDR3 bases are TGTGCCTGGAGTCCCCCCGGCACCGGGGAGCTGTTTTTT. This sequence encodes CAWSPPGTGELFF.

J is TRBJ2-5 and V is TRBV6-1; 10 bases fit TRBD2. Looked up from germline, CDR1 is MNHNS and CDR2 is SASEGT. This CDR3 region has 16 residues. V lost 1 base and J lost 2; bases outside the gene matches: 4. CDR3 amino acids: CASSEGVSGGQETQYF. In nucleotides, the CDR3 is TGTGCCAGCAGTGAAGGGGTTAGCGGGGGGCAAGAGACCCAGTACTTC.

The CDR3 DNA sequence: TGTGCCAGCAGCCCGGACCCCAACACAGATACGCAGTATTTT. As protein: CASSPDPNTDTQYF. The chain links TRBV9 to TRBJ2-3; D unresolved. Trimming took off 4 bases at V and 2 bases at J, with 11 bases between the two ends. Germline V gene lookup returns CDR1 SGDLS and CDR2 YYNGEE. This CDR3 is built from 14 residues.

The chain carries TRBV5-1 and TRBJ2-7; D gene uncertain. Per germline, CDR1 SGHRS and CDR2 YFSETQ. The germline V and J ends were trimmed by 2 bases and 2 bases, with 14 bases remaining between them. CDR3 length: 15 residues. The CDR3 nucleotides are TGCGCCAGCAGCTTTCTCGGCAGCGACGCCTACGAGCAGTACTTC. This encodes CASSFLGSDAYEQYF.